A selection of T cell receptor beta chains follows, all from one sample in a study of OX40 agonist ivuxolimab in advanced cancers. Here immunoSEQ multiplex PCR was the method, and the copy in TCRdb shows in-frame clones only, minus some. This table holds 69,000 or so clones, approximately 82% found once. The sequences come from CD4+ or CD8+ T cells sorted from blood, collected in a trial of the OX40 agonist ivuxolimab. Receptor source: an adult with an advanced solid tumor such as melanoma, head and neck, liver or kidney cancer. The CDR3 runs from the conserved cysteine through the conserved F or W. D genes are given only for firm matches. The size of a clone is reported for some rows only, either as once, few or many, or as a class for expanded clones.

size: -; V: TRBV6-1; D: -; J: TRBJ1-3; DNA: TGTGCCAGCAGTGACCTCGGGGATACGATGGACACCATATATTTT; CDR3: CASSDLGDTMDTIYF
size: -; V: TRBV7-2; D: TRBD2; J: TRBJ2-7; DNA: TGTGCCAGCAGCTTAGCGCCTAGCGGGGACCAACCTAACGAGCAGTACTTC; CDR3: CASSLAPSGDQPNEQYF
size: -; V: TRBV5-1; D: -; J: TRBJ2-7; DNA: TGCGCCAGCAGCTTGGGGGGCTACGAGCAGTACTTC; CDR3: CASSLGGYEQYF
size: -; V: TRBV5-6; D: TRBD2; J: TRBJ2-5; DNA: TGTGCCAGCAGCCTTAGCGGGGGGAGGGGACAAGAGACCCAGTACTTC; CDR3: CASSLSGGRGQETQYF
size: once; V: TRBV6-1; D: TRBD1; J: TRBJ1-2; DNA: TGTGCCAGCAGTGAAGCGCACGGGACAGCGAACTATGGCTACACCTTC; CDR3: CASSEAHGTANYGYTF
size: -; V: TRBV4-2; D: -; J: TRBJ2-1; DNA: TGTGCCAGCAGCCAAGATCGGGGGACCGTCTACAATGAGCAGTTCTTC; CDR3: CASSQDRGTVYNEQFF
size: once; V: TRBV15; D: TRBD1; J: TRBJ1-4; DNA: TGTGCCACCAGCAGAGTTGTACAGGGGTATGAAAAACTGTTTTTT; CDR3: CATSRVVQGYEKLFF
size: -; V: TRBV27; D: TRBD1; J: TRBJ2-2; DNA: TGTGCCAGCAGACAGGGGGCGAACACCGGGGAGCTGTTTTTT; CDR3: CASRQGANTGELFF
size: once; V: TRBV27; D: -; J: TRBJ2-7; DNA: TGTGCCAGCAGTGTAAAGGGGGAGGGTCCTTACGAGCAGTACTTC; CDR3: CASSVKGEGPYEQYF
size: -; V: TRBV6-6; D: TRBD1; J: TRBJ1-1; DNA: TGTGCCATTACAGGGGGCTCCGGGAACACTGAAGCTTTCTTT; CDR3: CAITGGSGNTEAFF
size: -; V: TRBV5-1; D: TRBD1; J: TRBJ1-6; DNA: TGCGCCAGCAGGACAGGGGAGAATTCACCCCTCCACTTT; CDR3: CASRTGENSPLHF
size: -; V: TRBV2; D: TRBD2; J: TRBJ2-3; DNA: TGTGCCAGCAGTCTCAGCGGGAGTTTCACAGATACGCAGTATTTT; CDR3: CASSLSGSFTDTQYF
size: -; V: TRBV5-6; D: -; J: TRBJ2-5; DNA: TGTGCCAGCAGCCCCGGGGGAATGGGAGAGACCCAGTACTTC; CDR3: CASSPGGMGETQYF
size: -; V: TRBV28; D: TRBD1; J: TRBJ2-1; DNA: TGTGCCAGCACCGGGACAGGGAGGAATGAGCAGTTCTTC; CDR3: CASTGTGRNEQFF
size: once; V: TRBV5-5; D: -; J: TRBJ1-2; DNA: TGTGCCAGCAGCTCCCTATTGACAGCTAACTATGGCTACACCTTC; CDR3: CASSSLLTANYGYTF
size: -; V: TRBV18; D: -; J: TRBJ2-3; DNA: TGTGCCAGCTCACCGAGTCTGGCCGGTAGCACAGATACGCAGTATTTT; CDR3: CASSPSLAGSTDTQYF
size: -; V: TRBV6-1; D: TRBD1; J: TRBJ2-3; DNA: TGTGCCAGCTGCCGGGACAGGGGTGATACGCAGTATTTT; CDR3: CASCRDRGDTQYF
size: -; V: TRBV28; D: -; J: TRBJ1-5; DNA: TGTGCCAGCAGTTTTTCGGGCGGCCACAATCAGCCCCAGCATTTT; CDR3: CASSFSGGHNQPQHF
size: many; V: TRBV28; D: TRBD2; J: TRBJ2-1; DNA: TGTGCCAGCAGCCGGGGACTAGCGAGATCTCTTGAGCAGTTCTTC; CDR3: CASSRGLARSLEQFF
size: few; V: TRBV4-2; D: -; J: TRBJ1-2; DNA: TGTGCCAGCAGCCAAGGCGCAGGGGCGGGCTACACCTTC; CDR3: CASSQGAGAGYTF
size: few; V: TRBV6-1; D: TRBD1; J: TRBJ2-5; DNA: TGTGCCAGCAGGACGACAGGGAGCATCGAGACCCAGTACTTC; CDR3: CASRTTGSIETQYF
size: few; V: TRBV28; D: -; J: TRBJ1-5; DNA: TGTGCCAGCAGTTTGGCGGGGGCCGGCAATCAGCCCCAGCATTTT; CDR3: CASSLAGAGNQPQHF
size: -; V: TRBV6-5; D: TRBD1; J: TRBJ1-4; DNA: TGTGCCAGCAGCTCCGGACAGGGGGGGGAAAAACTGTTTTTT; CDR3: CASSSGQGGEKLFF
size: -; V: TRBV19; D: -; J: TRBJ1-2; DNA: TGTGCCAGTAGTATCCAGGGACTGTCCTTATCTGGCTACACCTTC; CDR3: CASSIQGLSLSGYTF
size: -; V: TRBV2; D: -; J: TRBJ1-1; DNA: TGTGCCAGCAGTTATGGCAACACTGAAGCTTTCTTT; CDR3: CASSYGNTEAFF
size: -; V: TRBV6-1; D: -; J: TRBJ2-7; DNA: TGTGCCAGCAGTGAAGTGAGTACATCCGCCTACGAGCAGTACTTC; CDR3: CASSEVSTSAYEQYF
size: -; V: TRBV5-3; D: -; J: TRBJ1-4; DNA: TGTGCCAGAAGCTTCGGGACGGTCCGAAACGGACTGTTTTTT; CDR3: CARSFGTVRNGLFF
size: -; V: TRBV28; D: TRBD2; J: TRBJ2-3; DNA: TGTGCCAGCAGTGCGGGGGGGCGGGATACGCAGTATTTT; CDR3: CASSAGGRDTQYF
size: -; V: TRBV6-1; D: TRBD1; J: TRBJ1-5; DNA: TGTGCCAGCAGTGATCAGGGGGGCTGGGGCAATCAGCCCCAGCATTTT; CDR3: CASSDQGGWGNQPQHF
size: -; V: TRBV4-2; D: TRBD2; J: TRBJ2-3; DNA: TGTGCCAGCAGCCAGGGACTAGCTGATACGCAGTATTTT; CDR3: CASSQGLADTQYF
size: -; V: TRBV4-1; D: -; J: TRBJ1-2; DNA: TGCGCCAGCAGCCCTTTAGGCGGGGTTGATGGCTACACCTTC; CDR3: CASSPLGGVDGYTF
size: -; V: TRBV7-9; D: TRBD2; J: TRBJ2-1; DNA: TGTGCCAGCAGCTTAAGCGGGGGCCCCTACAATGAGCAGTTCTTC; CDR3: CASSLSGGPYNEQFF
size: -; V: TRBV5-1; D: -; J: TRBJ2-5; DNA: TGCGCCAGCAGCCAAGGACGCCAAGAGACCCAGTACTTC; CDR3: CASSQGRQETQYF
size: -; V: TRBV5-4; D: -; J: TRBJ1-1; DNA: TGTGCCAGCAGCTTAGACACGACAGTGAACACTGAAGCTTTCTTT; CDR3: CASSLDTTVNTEAFF
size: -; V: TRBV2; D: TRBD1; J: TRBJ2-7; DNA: TGTGCCAGCAGCGGACAGGGGGCGAGTGAGCAGTACTTC; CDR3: CASSGQGASEQYF
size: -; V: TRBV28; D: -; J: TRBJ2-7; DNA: TGTGCCAGCTTGACCAGCCCCTACGAGCAGTACTTC; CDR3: CASLTSPYEQYF
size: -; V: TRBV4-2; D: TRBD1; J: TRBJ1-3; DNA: TGTGCCAGCAGCCAAGGACAGGGTTCTCTCGGAAACACCATATATTTT; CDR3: CASSQGQGSLGNTIYF
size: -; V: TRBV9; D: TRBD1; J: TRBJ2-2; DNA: TGTGCCAGCAGCGGATGGACAGGATTCCGGGAGCTGTTTTTT; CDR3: CASSGWTGFRELFF
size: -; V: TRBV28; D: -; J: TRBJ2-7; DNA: TGTGCCAGCAGTTTTAACCGCGCCTACGAGCAGTACTTC; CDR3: CASSFNRAYEQYF
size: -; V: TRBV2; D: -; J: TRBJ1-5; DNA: TGTGCCAGCAGCATCGTCAGAGACAATCAGCCCCAGCATTTT; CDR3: CASSIVRDNQPQHF
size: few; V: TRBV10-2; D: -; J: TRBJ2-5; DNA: TGCGCCAGCAGTGACTTACTAGGTTCTGAGACCCAGTACTTC; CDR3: CASSDLLGSETQYF
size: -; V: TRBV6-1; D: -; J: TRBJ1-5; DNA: TGTGCCAGCAGTGAAAGGAGGGGATTTAGTGCCCAGCATTTT; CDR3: CASSERRGFSAQHF
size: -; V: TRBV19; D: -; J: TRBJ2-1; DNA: TGTGCCAGTAGTAAACAAAAAGGCGGGATATTGGTACGTGAGCAGTTCTTC; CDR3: CASSKQKGGILVREQFF
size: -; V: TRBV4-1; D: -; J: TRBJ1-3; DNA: TGCGCCAGCAGCCGAGTCGAGGGGACTGGAAACACCATATATTTT; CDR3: CASSRVEGTGNTIYF
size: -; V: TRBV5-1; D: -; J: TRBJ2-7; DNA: TGCGCCAGCAGCTCCGGGCCCGAAGGAATATACGAGCAGTACTTC; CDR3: CASSSGPEGIYEQYF
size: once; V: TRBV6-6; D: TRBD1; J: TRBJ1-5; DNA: TGTGCCAGCAGTTACCACGGGACAGAGAGCAATCAGCCCCAGCATTTT; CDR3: CASSYHGTESNQPQHF
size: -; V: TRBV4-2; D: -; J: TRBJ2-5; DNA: TGTGCCAGCAGCCAAGCTGGACCCCTGAGGGAGACCCAGTACTTC; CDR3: CASSQAGPLRETQYF
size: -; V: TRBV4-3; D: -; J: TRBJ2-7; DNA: TGCGCCAGCAGCCAAGAACTCAGGGCCTACGAGCAGTACTTC; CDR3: CASSQELRAYEQYF
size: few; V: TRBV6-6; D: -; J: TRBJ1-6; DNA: TGTGCCAGCAGCTATGACGGGGCCGGATCACCCCTCCACTTT; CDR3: CASSYDGAGSPLHF
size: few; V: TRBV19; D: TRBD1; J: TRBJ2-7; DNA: TGTGCCAGTAGTTCCGGGACAGGGGAACGCGAGCAGTACTTC; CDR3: CASSSGTGEREQYF
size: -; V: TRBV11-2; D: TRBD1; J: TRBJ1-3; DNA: TGTGCCAGCAGGTTACAGGGGCTCCGCTCTGGAAACACCATATATTTT; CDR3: CASRLQGLRSGNTIYF
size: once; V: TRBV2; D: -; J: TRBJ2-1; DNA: TGTGCCAGCAATCCGGGGGCCGGTGAGCAGTTCTTC; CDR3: CASNPGAGEQFF
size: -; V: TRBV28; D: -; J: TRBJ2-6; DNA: TGTGCCAGCGAGACACCTGGGGCCAACGTCCTGACTTTC; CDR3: CASETPGANVLTF